The entry that follows covers one TCR beta chain sequence. The sample is drawn from a study of blood T cells in healthy people across ages. The second PCR ran roughly 7 to 12 cycles with a sample-barcoded 5' primer and J-beta primers. TCRdb independently ran MiXCR on the 5' RACE reads; one entry per CDR3 protein. Here the sample spans more than 1,000,000 distinct CDR3 sequences, 25% being singletons. The same data also contributed to another study, on T cells of mothers and their children. That paper notes: Every mother produced more than 8 million TCR beta CDR3 reads, whereas every child provided 3 million to 3.5 million.

This TCR derives from a girl aged 2 to 9 in good health. The specimen was blood.

The CDR3, as DNA: TGTGCCAGCAGGGACGGGACCTACTTCAGGGAGACCCAGTACTTC. Translation: CASRDGTYFRETQYF. The gene calls are TRBV2 and TRBJ2-7; the D call may be TRBD1 or TRBD2 (5 bases each). The J call may be in error: the DNA end matches TRBJ2-5 better. The CDR3 covers 15 residues. Germline values: CDR1 SNHLY, CDR2 FYNNEI.